Many counts were recorded for the clone carrying this TCR beta chain. This sample is drawn from a study of response to subunit inactivated influenza vaccine. V was trimmed by 3 bases and J by 4 bases, leaving 11 bases between them. The CDR3 covers 14 residues. From the RT-PCR reads, TCRdb called clonotypes with MiXCR, one entry per CDR3 protein. The table shows over 150,000 distinct CDR3 sequences, with 9.5% to 12% occurring only once. The clonotype comes from a man between 45 and 75 years old who received an inactivated influenza vaccine. V usage is TRBV12-3 or TRBV12-4 and J usage is TRBJ2-3; possible D gene TRBD2, 7 bases. The source material was CD8+ T cells sorted from PBMCs, sampled around 2 years after vaccination. CDR3 loop: CASSFPGGADTQYF. The CDR3 DNA reads TGTGCCAGCAGTTTTCCGGGGGGCGCAGATACGCAGTATTTT.